These 4 T cell receptor beta chains came from one sample sequenced in a study of CD8+CD57+ T cells in acquired aplastic anemia. Both TCR beta VDJ combination and CDR3 sequence profiling were carried out. Genomic DNA was the template for this profiling. TCRdb fed the reads into MiXCR, producing one record per CDR3 protein. The table records a few hundred thousand distinct CDR3 sequences, approximately 60% of them present only once. The sequenced sample was sorted CD4+, CD8+, or CD8+CD57+ T cells (not recorded which) from PBMCs. These receptors came from a human donor in good health.

This clonotype came up once. The V call is TRBV5-5, the J call TRBJ1-5; D remains ambiguous. Trimming took off 3 bases at V and 3 bases at J, with 7 bases between the two ends. The CDR3 runs to 13 residues. Germline values: CDR1 SGHKS, CDR2 YYEKEE (reference sequence). CDR3 nucleotide sequence: TGTGCCAGCAGCTCGGCACCCAATCAGCCCCAGCATTTT. Protein product: CASSSAPNQPQHF. The whole variable domain, remainder taken from reference TRBV5-5 and TRBJ1-5, is DAGVTQSPTHLIKTRGQQVTLRCSPISGHKSVSWYQQVLGQGPQFIFQYYEKEERGRGNFPDRFSARQFPNYSSELNVNALLLGDSALYLCASSSAPNQPQHFGDGTRLSIL.

The V gene is TRBV7-9, the J gene TRBJ1-1, with 10 nucleotides matching TRBD1. This CDR3 contains 14 residues. V was clipped by 5 bases and J by 5 bases; unmatched bases: 5. Germline CDR1 and CDR2: SEHNR and FQNEAQ (reference sequence). The chain's CDR3 is CASSETGGATEAFF. Written as DNA, the CDR3 is TGTGCCAGCAGCGAGACAGGGGGCGCTACTGAAGCTTTCTTT.

The chain has TRBV29-1 and TRBJ1-2; D ambiguous. The CDR3 runs to 8 residues. The V gene lost 7 bases and the J gene lost 6 bases, with 3 bases spanning the gap. Germline assignment: CDR1 SQVTM and CDR2 ANQGSEA. DNA of the CDR3: TGCAGCGAAAATGGCTACACCTTC. The encoded protein is CSENGYTF. The variable domain in full, completed from reference TRBV29-1 and TRBJ1-2, reads SAVISQKPSRDICQRGTSLTIQCQVDSQVTMMFWYRQQPGQSLTLIATANQGSEATYESGFVIDKFPISRPNLTFSTLTVSNMSPEDSSIYLCSENGYTFGSGTRLTVV.

This clonotype has just a few counts. This chain connects TRBV15 to TRBJ1-4; D is unresolved. This CDR3 has 15 residues. V was pared by 0 bases and J by 6 bases, with 11 bases between. Germline loops: CDR1 LNHNV, CDR2 YYDKDF (reference sequence). CDR3 bases: TGTGCCACCAGCAGAGATCTAGGGTGGGATGAAAAACTGTTTTTT. It translates to CATSRDLGWDEKLFF.